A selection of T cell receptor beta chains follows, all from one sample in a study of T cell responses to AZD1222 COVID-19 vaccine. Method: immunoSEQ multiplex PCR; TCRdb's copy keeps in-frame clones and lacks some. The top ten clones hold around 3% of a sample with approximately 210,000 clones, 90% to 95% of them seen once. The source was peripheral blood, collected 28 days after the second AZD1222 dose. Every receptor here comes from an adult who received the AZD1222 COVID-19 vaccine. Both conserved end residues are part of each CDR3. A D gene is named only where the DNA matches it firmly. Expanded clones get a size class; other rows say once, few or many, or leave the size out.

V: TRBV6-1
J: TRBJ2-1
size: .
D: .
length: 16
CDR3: CASSGHRGGSYNEQFF
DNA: TGTGCCAGCAGTGGCCACAGGGGAGGGTCCTACAATGAGCAGTTCTTC

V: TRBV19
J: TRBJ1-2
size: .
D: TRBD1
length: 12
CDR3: CASLQGAIGYTF
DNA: TGTGCCAGCCTACAGGGGGCGATTGGCTACACCTTC

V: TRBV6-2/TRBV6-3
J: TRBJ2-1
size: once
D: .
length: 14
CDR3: CASSYGGLYNEQFF
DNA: TGTGCCAGCAGTTACGGGGGGCTATACAATGAGCAGTTCTTC

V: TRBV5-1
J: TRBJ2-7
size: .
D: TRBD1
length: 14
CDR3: CASSVTGFGGEQYF
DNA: TGCGCCAGCAGCGTGACAGGGTTTGGAGGCGAGCAGTACTTC

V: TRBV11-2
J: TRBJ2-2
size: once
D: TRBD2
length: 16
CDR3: CASRPPSGSPPGELFF
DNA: TGTGCCAGCAGACCACCTAGCGGGAGCCCCCCCGGGGAGCTGTTTTTT

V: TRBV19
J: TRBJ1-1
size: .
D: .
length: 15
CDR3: CASTSLGGRRTEAFF
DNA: TGTGCCAGTACCTCACTGGGGGGGCGGCGGACTGAAGCTTTCTTT

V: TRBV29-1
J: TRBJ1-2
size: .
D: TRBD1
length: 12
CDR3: CSGYRGDYGYTF
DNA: TGCAGCGGATACAGGGGGGACTATGGCTACACCTTC

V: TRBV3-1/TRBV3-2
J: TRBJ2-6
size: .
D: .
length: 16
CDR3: CASSQVLGAGANVLTF
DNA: TGTGCCAGCAGCCAAGTGTTAGGTGCCGGGGCCAACGTCCTGACTTTC

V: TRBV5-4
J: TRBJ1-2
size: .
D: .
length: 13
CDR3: CASSFDRNYGYTF
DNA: TGTGCCAGCAGCTTCGACAGAAATTATGGCTACACCTTC

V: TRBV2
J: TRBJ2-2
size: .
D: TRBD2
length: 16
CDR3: CASSALAGSYTGELFF
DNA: TGTGCCAGCAGTGCGCTAGCGGGTAGTTACACCGGGGAGCTGTTTTTT

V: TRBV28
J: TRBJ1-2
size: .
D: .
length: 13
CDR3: CASSPPLFNGYTF
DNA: TGTGCCAGCAGTCCCCCCCTTTTCAATGGCTACACCTTC

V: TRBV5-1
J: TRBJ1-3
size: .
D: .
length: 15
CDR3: CASSLDGSSGNTIYF
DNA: TGCGCCAGCAGCTTGGACGGAAGCTCTGGAAACACCATATATTTT

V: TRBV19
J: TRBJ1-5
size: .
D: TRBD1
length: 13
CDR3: CASRDRGNQPQHF
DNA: TGTGCCAGTAGGGACAGGGGCAATCAGCCCCAGCATTTT

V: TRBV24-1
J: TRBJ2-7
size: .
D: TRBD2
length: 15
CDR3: CATSELGTKLYEQYF
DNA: TGTGCCACCAGTGAGCTAGGGACTAAACTCTACGAGCAGTACTTC

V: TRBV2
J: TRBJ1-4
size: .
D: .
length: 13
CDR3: CASSDPTGEKLFF
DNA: TGTGCCAGCAGTGACCCGACGGGAGAAAAACTGTTTTTT

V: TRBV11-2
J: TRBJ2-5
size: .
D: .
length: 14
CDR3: CASSLGRKKETQYF
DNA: TGTGCCAGCAGCTTGGGACGCAAGAAAGAGACCCAGTACTTC

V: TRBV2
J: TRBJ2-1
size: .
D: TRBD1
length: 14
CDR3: CASSGGQVYNEQFF
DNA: TGTGCCAGCAGTGGAGGACAGGTCTACAATGAGCAGTTCTTC